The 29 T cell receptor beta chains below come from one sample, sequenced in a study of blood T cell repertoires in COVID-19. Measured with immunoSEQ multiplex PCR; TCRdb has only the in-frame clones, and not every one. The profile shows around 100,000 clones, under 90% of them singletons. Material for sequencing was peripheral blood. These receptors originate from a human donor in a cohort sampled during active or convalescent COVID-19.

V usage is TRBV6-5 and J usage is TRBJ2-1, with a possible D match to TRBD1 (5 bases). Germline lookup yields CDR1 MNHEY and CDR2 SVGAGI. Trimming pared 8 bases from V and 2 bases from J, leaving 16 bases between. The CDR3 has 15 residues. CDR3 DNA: TGTGCCAGCCAGACCGCAAGGACAACCTACAATGAGCAGTTCTTC. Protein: CASQTARTTYNEQFF.

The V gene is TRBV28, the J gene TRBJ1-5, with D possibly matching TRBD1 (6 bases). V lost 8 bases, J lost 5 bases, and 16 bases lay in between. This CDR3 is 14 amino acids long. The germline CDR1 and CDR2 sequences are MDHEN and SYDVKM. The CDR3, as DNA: TGTGCCAGCGGGGGCTCGCAACCCCATCAGCCCCAGCATTTT. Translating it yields CASGGSQPHQPQHF.

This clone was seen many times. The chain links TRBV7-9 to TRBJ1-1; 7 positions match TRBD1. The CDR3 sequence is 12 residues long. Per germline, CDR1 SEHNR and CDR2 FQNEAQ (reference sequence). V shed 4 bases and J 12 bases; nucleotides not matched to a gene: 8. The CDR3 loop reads CASSYRDSATFF. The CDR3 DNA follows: TGTGCCAGCAGCTACAGGGACAGTGCAACTTTCTTT. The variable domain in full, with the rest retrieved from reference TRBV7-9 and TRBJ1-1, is DTGVSQNPRHKITKRGQNVTFRCDPISEHNRLYWYRQTLGQGPEFLTYFQNEAQLEKSRLLSDRFSAERPKGSFSTLEIQRTEQGDSAMYLCASSYRDSATFFGQGTRLTVV.

CDR3 protein: CASSQLETVLNGAFF. The CDR3 DNA is TGTGCCAGCAGCCAACTCGAGACAGTACTAAACGGGGCTTTCTTT. V gene TRBV5-8 combines with J gene TRBJ1-1; D is perhaps TRBD1 (5 bases). Trimming took off 4 bases at V and 11 bases at J, with 24 bases between the two ends. Germline CDR1 and CDR2: SGHTS and YDEGEE. CDR3 length equals 15 residues.

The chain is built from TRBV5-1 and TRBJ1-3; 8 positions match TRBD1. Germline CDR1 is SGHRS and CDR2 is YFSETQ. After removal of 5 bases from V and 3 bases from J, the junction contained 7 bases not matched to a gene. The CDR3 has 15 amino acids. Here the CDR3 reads CASRQGAPGGNTIYF. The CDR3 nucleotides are TGCGCCAGCAGGCAGGGGGCGCCGGGTGGAAACACCATATATTTT.

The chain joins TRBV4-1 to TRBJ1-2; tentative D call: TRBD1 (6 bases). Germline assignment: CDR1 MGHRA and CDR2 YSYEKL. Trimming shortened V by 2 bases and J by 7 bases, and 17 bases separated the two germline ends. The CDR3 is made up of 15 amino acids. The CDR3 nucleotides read TGCGCCAGCAGCCAAAAACAGGGTTCGGAATTTGGCTACACCTTC. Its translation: CASSQKQGSEFGYTF.

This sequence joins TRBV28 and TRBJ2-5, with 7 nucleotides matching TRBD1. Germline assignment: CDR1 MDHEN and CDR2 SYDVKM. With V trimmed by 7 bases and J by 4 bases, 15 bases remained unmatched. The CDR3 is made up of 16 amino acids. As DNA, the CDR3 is TGTGCCAGCACCGATGCCGGGACAGCGGCCGGAGAGACCCAGTACTTC. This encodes CASTDAGTAAGETQYF.

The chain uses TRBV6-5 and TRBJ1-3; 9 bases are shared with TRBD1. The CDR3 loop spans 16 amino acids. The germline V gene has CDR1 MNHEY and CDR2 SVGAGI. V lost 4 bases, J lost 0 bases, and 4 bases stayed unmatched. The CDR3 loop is CASSLQGAYSGNTIYF. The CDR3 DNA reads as TGTGCCAGCAGTTTACAGGGGGCATACTCTGGAAACACCATATATTTT.

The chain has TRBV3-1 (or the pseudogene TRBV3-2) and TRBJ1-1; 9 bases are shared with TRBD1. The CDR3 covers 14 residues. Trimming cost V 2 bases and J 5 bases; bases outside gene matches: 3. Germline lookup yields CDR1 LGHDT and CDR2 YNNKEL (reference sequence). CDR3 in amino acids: CASSQLTGGTEAFF. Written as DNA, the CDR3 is TGTGCCAGCAGCCAACTGACAGGGGGGACTGAAGCTTTCTTT.

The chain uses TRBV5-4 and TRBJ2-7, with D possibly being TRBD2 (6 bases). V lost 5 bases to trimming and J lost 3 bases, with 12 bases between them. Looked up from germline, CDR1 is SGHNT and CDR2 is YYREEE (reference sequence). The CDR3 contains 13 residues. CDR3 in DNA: TGTGCCAGCAGGAGGGACTCCCGCTACGAGCAGTACTTC. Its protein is CASRRDSRYEQYF.

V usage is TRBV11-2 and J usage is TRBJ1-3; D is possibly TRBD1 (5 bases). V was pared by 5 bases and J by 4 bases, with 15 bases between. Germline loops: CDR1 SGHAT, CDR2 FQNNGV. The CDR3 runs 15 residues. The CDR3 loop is CASSPGLPPGNTIYF. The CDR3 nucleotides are TGTGCCAGCAGCCCGGGACTTCCCCCAGGAAACACCATATATTTT.

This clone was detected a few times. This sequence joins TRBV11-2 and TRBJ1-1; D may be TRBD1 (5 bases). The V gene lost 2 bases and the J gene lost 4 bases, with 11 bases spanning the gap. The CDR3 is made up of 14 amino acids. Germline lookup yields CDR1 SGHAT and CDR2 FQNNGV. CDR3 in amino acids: CASSLLRGPTEAFF. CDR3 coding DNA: TGTGCCAGCAGCTTACTAAGGGGTCCCACTGAAGCTTTCTTT.

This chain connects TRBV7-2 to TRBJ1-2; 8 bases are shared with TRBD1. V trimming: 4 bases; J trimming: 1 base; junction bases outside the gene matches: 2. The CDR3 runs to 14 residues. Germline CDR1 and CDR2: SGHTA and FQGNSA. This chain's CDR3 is CASSWGQVNYGYTF. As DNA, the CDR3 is TGTGCCAGCAGCTGGGGACAGGTTAACTATGGCTACACCTTC.

The CDR3 region is CATSTGMNTEAFF. The CDR3 DNA sequence: TGTGCCACCTCGACAGGGATGAACACTGAAGCTTTCTTT. V usage is TRBV19 and J usage is TRBJ1-1, with 7 bases aligning to TRBD1. The V and J ends lost 10 bases and 0 bases, in that order; junction bases with no gene match: 5. The CDR3 extends over 13 amino acids. Germline assignment: CDR1 LNHDA and CDR2 SQIVND (reference sequence).

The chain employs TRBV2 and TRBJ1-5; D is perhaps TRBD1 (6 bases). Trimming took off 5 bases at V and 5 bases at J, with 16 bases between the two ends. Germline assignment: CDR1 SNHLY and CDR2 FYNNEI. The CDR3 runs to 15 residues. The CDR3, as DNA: TGTGCCAGCAGTCCAAGGGAAACAGGGTATCAGCCCCAGCATTTT. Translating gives CASSPRETGYQPQHF.

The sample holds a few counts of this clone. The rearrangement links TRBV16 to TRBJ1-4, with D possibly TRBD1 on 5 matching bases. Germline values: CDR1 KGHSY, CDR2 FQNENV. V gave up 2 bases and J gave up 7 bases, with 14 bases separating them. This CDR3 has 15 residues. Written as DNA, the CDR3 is TGTGCCAGCAGCCAAGGGGCAGGGCGAGGTGAAAAACTGTTTTTT. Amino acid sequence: CASSQGAGRGEKLFF. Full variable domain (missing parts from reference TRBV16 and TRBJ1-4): GEEVAQTPKHLVRGEGQKAKLYCAPIKGHSYVFWYQQVLKNEFKFLISFQNENVFDETGMPKERFSAKCLPNSPCSLEIQATKLEDSAVYFCASSQGAGRGEKLFFGSGTQLSVL.

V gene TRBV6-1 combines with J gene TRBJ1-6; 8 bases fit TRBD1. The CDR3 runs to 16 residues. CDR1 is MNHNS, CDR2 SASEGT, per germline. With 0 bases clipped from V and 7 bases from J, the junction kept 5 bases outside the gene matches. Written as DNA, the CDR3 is TGTGCCAGCAGTGAAGCTTTGGGACAGGTGAATTCACCCCTCCACTTT. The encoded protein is CASSEALGQVNSPLHF.

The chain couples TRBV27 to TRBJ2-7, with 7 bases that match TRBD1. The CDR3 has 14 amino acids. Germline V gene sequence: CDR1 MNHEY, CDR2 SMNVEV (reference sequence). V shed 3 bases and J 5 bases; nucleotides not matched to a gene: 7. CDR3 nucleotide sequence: TGTGCCAGCAGTTTCAGACAGGGAAGCCACGAGCAGTACTTC. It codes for CASSFRQGSHEQYF.

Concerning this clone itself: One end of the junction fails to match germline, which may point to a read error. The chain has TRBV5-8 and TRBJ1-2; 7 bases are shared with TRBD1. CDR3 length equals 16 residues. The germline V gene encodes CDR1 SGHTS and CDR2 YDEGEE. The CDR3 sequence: CASSLVPGQPPLQGCF. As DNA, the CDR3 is TGTGCCAGCAGCTTAGTCCCGGGACAGCCACCCCTACAGGGCTGTTTC.

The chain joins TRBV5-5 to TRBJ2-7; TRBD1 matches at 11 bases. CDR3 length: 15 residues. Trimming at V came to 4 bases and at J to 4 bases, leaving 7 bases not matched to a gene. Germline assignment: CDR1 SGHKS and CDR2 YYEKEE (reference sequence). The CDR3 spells CASSGGDRGEYEQYF. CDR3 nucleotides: TGTGCCAGCAGCGGAGGGGACAGGGGGGAGTACGAGCAGTACTTC.

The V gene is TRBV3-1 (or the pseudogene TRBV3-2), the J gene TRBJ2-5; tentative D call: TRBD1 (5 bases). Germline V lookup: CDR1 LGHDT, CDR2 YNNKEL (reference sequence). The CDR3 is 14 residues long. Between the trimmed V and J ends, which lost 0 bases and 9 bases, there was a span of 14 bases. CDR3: CASSQERLKGAQYF. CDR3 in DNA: TGTGCCAGCAGCCAAGAGAGGCTCAAAGGGGCCCAGTACTTC.

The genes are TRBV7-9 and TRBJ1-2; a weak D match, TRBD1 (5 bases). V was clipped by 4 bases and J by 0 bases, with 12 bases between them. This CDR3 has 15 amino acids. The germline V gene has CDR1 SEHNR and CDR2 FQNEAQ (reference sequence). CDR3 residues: CASSSTRQPNYGYTF. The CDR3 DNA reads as TGTGCCAGCAGCTCCACTCGACAGCCTAACTATGGCTACACCTTC.

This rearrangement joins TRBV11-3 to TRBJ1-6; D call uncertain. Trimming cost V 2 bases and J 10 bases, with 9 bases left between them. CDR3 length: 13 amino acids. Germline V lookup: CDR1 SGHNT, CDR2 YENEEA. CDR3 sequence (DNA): TGTGCCAGCAGCTTACCAGAGGCGTCACCCCTCCACTTT. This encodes CASSLPEASPLHF.

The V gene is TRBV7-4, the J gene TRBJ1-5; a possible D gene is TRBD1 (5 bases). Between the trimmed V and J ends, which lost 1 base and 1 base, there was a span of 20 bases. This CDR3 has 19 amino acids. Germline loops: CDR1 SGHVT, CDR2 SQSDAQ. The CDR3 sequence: CASSLGPQPRGGSNQPQHF. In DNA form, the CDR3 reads TGTGCCAGCAGCTTAGGTCCCCAACCGAGGGGAGGAAGCAATCAGCCCCAGCATTTT.

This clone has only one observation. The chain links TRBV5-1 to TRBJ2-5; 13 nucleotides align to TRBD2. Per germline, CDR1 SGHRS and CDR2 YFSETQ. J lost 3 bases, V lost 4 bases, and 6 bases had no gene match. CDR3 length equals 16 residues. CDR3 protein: CASSETSGGLEETQYF. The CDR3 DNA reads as TGCGCCAGCAGCGAGACTAGCGGGGGGCTTGAAGAGACCCAGTACTTC. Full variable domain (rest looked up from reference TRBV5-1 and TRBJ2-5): KAGVTQTPRYLIKTRGQQVTLSCSPISGHRSVSWYQQTPGQGLQFLFEYFSETQRNKGNFPGRFSGRQFSNSRSEMNVSTLELGDSALYLCASSETSGGLEETQYFGPGTRLLVL.

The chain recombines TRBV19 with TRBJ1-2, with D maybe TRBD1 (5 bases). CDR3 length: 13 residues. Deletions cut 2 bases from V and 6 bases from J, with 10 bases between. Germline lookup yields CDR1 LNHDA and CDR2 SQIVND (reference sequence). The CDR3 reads CASSISTVDGYTF. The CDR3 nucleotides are TGTGCCAGTAGTATATCGACAGTAGATGGCTACACCTTC.

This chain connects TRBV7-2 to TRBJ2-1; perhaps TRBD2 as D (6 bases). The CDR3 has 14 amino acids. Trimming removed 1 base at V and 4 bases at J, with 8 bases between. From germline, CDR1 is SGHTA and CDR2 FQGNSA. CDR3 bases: TGTGCCAGCAGCTTAGGTGGAGGGTACAATGAGCAGTTCTTC. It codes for CASSLGGGYNEQFF.

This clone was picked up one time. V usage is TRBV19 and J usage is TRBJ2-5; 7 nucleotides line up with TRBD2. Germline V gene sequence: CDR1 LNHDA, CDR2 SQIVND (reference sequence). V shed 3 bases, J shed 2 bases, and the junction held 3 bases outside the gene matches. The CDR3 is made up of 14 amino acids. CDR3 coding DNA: TGTGCCAGTAGTATTCGGGGGGATCAAGAGACCCAGTACTTC. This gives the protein CASSIRGDQETQYF.

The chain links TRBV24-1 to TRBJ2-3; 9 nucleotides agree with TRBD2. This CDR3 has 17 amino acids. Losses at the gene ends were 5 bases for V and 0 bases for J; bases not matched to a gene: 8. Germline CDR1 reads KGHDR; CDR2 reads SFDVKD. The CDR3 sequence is CATSGAGGLSSTDTQYF. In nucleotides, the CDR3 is TGTGCCACCAGTGGTGCGGGGGGGCTCTCTAGCACAGATACGCAGTATTTT.